The sample holds one count of the clone carrying this T cell receptor (beta chain). The antigen is undetermined. The data stem from a study of response to subunit inactivated influenza vaccine. Study-wide findings and caveats: Authors suggested each seasonal flu vaccination may recruit only limited numbers of new T cells.

Via MiXCR, TCRdb re-called the RT-PCR reads, giving one row per CDR3 protein. The table has 280,000 or so distinct CDR3 sequences, just over 20% seen once. Germline CDR1 reads MGHRA; CDR2 reads YSYEKL. The CDR3 is made up of 15 amino acids. V lost 4 bases to trimming and J lost 2 bases; unmatched junction nucleotides: 6. The sequencing here drew on PBMCs from blood, taken less than 22 months after vaccination. The TCR comes from a man between 50 and 75 years old who received an inactivated influenza vaccine. V gene TRBV4-1 combines with J gene TRBJ2-5; 8 nucleotides align to TRBD2. The CDR3 region is CASSPQERGQETQYF. For the CDR3, the DNA is TGCGCCAGCAGCCCCCAGGAGCGGGGGCAAGAGACCCAGTACTTC.